A selection of T cell receptor beta chains follows, all from one sample in a study of T cell changes during pregnancy in multiple sclerosis. The method was immunoSEQ multiplex PCR; TCRdb's version includes in-frame clones alone and lacks a portion of them. The data contain around 59,000 clones, 93% of them singletons. The source was CD8+ T cells from peripheral blood mononuclear cells, collected in the second trimester of pregnancy. All receptors come from a female donor with multiple sclerosis, enrolled in a pregnancy study. Each CDR3 is given with its conserved first and last residue. Each record gives: V gene, D gene, clone size, J gene, CDR3 DNA, CDR3 protein. The D gene is left open where the match is weak. Some rows mark clone size as missing; the rest say once, few, many or name a class of expanded clone.

TRBV27	NA	once	TRBJ2-7	TGTGCCAGCAGTTCACGGACGCGGGCCTTCGAAGAGCAGTACTTC	CASSSRTRAFEEQYF
TRBV10-2	NA	NA	TRBJ2-3	TGCGCCAGCAGTGAGTTGGAGGCGGAACTCACAGATACGCAGTATTTT	CASSELEAELTDTQYF
TRBV29-1	TRBD1	NA	TRBJ2-2	TGCAGCGTTGCGGGACAGGGAAAAACCGGGGAGCTGTTTTTT	CSVAGQGKTGELFF
TRBV27	TRBD1	NA	TRBJ2-7	TGTGCCAGCAGTGCCGAAGTCCGGGACAGGGCTGACGAGCAGTACTTC	CASSAEVRDRADEQYF
TRBV15	TRBD1	NA	TRBJ2-7	TGTGCCACCAGCAAAGAACAGGGGATCGAGCAGTACTTC	CATSKEQGIEQYF
TRBV7-2	TRBD2	once	TRBJ2-1	TGTGCCAGCAGCTGGGGTACGGGCGGGGGGAACAATGAGCAGTTCTTC	CASSWGTGGGNNEQFF
TRBV7-9	NA	NA	TRBJ2-7	TGTGCCAGCAGCGGCCGGGACTCCACCCACGAGCAGTACTTC	CASSGRDSTHEQYF
TRBV7-9	TRBD2	NA	TRBJ2-5	TGTGCCAGCAGCTTAGCGCAGGGAGGGTACCAAGAGACCCAGTACTTC	CASSLAQGGYQETQYF
TRBV4-1	NA	NA	TRBJ1-4	TGCGCCAGCAGCGCACTCGAGTCTCGTGAAAAACTGTTTTTT	CASSALESREKLFF
TRBV2	NA	NA	TRBJ2-6	TGTGCCAGCAGTGAAGGAGGGACTGGGGCCAACGTCCTGACTTTC	CASSEGGTGANVLTF
TRBV27	NA	NA	TRBJ2-7	TGTGCCAGCAGTTTGGAGGGAGGCTACGAGCAGTACTTC	CASSLEGGYEQYF
TRBV5-1	TRBD1	NA	TRBJ2-1	TGCGCCAGCAGCTTGGAACAGGGGGCCTCCAATGAGCAGTTCTTC	CASSLEQGASNEQFF
TRBV7-9	NA	NA	TRBJ2-1	TGTGCCAGCAGCTCAGACAAGACCTCCTACAATGAGCAGTTCTTC	CASSSDKTSYNEQFF
TRBV29-1	TRBD1	NA	TRBJ2-1	TGCAGCGTTGAACTCGTATCAGGGGGTGTTTACAATGAGCAGTTCTTC	CSVELVSGGVYNEQFF
TRBV6-5	NA	NA	TRBJ2-4	TGTGCCAGCAGTACGGCCCAGGGGCCGCCGTACTTC	CASSTAQGPPYF
TRBV6-5	NA	NA	TRBJ2-5	TGTGCCAGCAGCCTCCCGGGGGAGACCCAGTACTTC	CASSLPGETQYF
TRBV19	TRBD1	NA	TRBJ1-3	TGTGCCAGTAGTATGCGGACAGGCTCTGGAAACACCATATATTTT	CASSMRTGSGNTIYF
TRBV27	TRBD2	NA	TRBJ2-7	TGTGCCAGCAGGCTCTCTAGCGGGAGATCCTACGAGCAGTACTTC	CASRLSSGRSYEQYF
TRBV15	NA	few	TRBJ1-1	TGTGCCACCAGCAGAGCCTATGGGACACCTGAAGCTTTCTTT	CATSRAYGTPEAFF
TRBV7-9	NA	NA	TRBJ2-5	TGTGCCAGCAGCCCGGACTTAGAGACCCAGTACTTC	CASSPDLETQYF
TRBV6-1	NA	NA	TRBJ2-5	TGTGCCAGCAGTGAAGTCGACCAAGAGACCCAGTACTTC	CASSEVDQETQYF
TRBV6-7	NA	NA	TRBJ2-3	TGTGCCAGCAGTTTAAGGTGGGACTTCCGAATAGCAGATACGCAGTATTTT	CASSLRWDFRIADTQYF
TRBV27	NA	NA	TRBJ1-5	TGTGCCAGCACCCCAGGGATCGGTGGCAATCAGCCCCAGCATTTT	CASTPGIGGNQPQHF
TRBV28	NA	NA	TRBJ2-2	TGTGCCAGCAGCACTATTACGGTGACCGGGGAGCTGTTTTTT	CASSTITVTGELFF
TRBV7-9	TRBD1	NA	TRBJ2-7	TGTGCCAGCAGCTTCAGGACAGGGTATGGCGAGCAGTACTTC	CASSFRTGYGEQYF
TRBV7-9	TRBD1	once	TRBJ2-1	TGTGCCAGCAGCCCAAAGGGACAGGGACCGTTCTTC	CASSPKGQGPFF
TRBV30	NA	NA	TRBJ2-2	TGTGCCTGGAGTGTCGGGTACACCGGGGAGCTGTTTTTT	CAWSVGYTGELFF
TRBV11-2	TRBD1	NA	TRBJ2-3	TGTGCCAGCAGCTCATGGACAGGGGCCGGCACAGATACGCAGTATTTT	CASSSWTGAGTDTQYF
TRBV18	NA	NA	TRBJ2-2	TGTGCCAGCTCACCACCGGAGACGGGGTGGGAGCTGTTTTTT	CASSPPETGWELFF
TRBV7-6	TRBD1	NA	TRBJ2-1	TGTGCCAGCAGCTTAGAGGGGGCCCCCAATGAGCAGTTCTTC	CASSLEGAPNEQFF
TRBV30	TRBD2	NA	TRBJ2-3	TGTGCCTTGGGACTAGCGGGAGGGCCTGGGACAGATACGCAGTATTTT	CALGLAGGPGTDTQYF
TRBV7-9	NA	NA	TRBJ2-7	TGTGCCAGCAGCCTCCGGGACTCCCCCTACGAGCAGTACTTC	CASSLRDSPYEQYF
TRBV11-1	NA	NA	TRBJ1-4	TGTGCCAGCAGCCCGAGCCATAATGAAAAACTGTTTTTT	CASSPSHNEKLFF
TRBV9	NA	NA	TRBJ1-1	TGTGCCAGCAGCGTAGGTTCATGGCGGGAGAACACTGAAGCTTTCTTT	CASSVGSWRENTEAFF
TRBV2	TRBD1	NA	TRBJ1-6	TGTGCCAGCATAAGAGGACAGGGACATTCACCCCTCCACTTT	CASIRGQGHSPLHF
TRBV4-1	TRBD2	NA	TRBJ2-1	TGCGCCAGCAGCCAGGCCGTGGGACTAGCTTACGATGAGCAGTTCTTC	CASSQAVGLAYDEQFF
TRBV6-5	TRBD2	NA	TRBJ2-5	TGTGCCAGCAGTTACTCGGGGACTAGCGGGAGCGGGACCCAGTACTTC	CASSYSGTSGSGTQYF
TRBV9	TRBD2	NA	TRBJ2-1	TGTGCCAGCAGCTTGGAGACTAGCGTCGATGAGCAGTTCTTC	CASSLETSVDEQFF
TRBV27	TRBD1	NA	TRBJ2-1	TGTGCCAGCAGTTTATGGATGCCAGGGACAGGGGGCAGCGATGAGCAGTTCTTC	CASSLWMPGTGGSDEQFF
TRBV7-9	NA	NA	TRBJ2-7	TGTGCCAGCAGCTTAGCTCCCAGATACGAGCAGTACTTC	CASSLAPRYEQYF
TRBV27	NA	NA	TRBJ1-1	TGTGCCAGCAGTTGGGTGGGGGGGACCACTGAAGCTTTCTTT	CASSWVGGTTEAFF
TRBV7-9	TRBD2	NA	TRBJ2-5	TGTGCCAGCAGCTCAAACTCGGGGACTAGCAGTGAGACCCAGTACTTC	CASSSNSGTSSETQYF
TRBV5-5	NA	once	TRBJ1-5	TGTGCCAGCAGCCCGGATAGGAGGGGCAATCAGCCCCAGCATTTT	CASSPDRRGNQPQHF
TRBV7-6	TRBD2	NA	TRBJ2-7	TGTGCCAGCAGTGCTAGCGGCTACGAGCAGTACTTC	CASSASGYEQYF
TRBV6-5	NA	NA	TRBJ2-7	TGTGCCAGCAGCCCCAACCCCGGCAGGGTGGACGAGCAGTACTTC	CASSPNPGRVDEQYF
TRBV5-4	NA	NA	TRBJ1-1	TGTGCCAGCCGTCTCAGGGGCGGGTACACTGAAGCTTTCTTT	CASRLRGGYTEAFF
TRBV7-6	TRBD1	NA	TRBJ2-7	TGTGCCAGCAGCTTAGGAGGGTCAGGGGGCTTGTACGAGCAGTACTTC	CASSLGGSGGLYEQYF
TRBV6-6	NA	once	TRBJ1-1	TGTGCCAGCAGTTACGGCGGGGCAGGGGCTTTCTTT	CASSYGGAGAFF
TRBV9	TRBD2	NA	TRBJ2-5	TGTGCCAGCAGCGTCGGACTAGCGGGAGGGGTAGAGACCCAGTACTTC	CASSVGLAGGVETQYF
TRBV15	TRBD2	NA	TRBJ2-1	TGTGCCACCAGCAGACTAGCGGGAGGTCTCGGGGATGAGCAGTTCTTC	CATSRLAGGLGDEQFF
TRBV2	NA	NA	TRBJ2-7	TGTGCCAGCCGAGGCGGTTACAGGGTAAGCGAGCAGTACTTC	CASRGGYRVSEQYF